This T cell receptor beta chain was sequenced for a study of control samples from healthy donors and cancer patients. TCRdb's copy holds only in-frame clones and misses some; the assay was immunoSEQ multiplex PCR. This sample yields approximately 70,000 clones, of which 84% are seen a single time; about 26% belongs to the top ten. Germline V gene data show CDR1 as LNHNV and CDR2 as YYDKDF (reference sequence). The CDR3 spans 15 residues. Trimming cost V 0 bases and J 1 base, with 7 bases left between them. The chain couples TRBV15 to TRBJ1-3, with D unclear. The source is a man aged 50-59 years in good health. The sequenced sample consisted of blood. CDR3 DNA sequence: TGTGCCACCAGCAGAGATCGCCTATCTGGAAACACCATATATTTT. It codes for CATSRDRLSGNTIYF.